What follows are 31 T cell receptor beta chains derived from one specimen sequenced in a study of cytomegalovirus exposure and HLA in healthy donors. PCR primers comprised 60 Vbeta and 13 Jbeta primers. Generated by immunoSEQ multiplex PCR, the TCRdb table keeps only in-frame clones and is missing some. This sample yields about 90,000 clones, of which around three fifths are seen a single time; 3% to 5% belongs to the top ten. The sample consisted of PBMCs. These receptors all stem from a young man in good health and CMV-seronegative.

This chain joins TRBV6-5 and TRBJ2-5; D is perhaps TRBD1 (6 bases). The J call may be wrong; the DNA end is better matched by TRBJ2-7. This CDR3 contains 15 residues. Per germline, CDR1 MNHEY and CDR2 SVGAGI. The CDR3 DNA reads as TGTGCCAGCAGTCCCGGGACATTAGGGTCTTACGAGCAGTACTTC. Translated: CASSPGTLGSYEQYF.

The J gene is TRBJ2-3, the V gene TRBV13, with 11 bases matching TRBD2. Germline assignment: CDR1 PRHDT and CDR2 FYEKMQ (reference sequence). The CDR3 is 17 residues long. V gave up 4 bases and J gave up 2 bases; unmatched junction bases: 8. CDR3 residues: CASSSKQGLAVTDTQYF. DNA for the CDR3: TGTGCCAGCAGCTCAAAGCAGGGACTAGCGGTCACAGATACGCAGTATTTT.

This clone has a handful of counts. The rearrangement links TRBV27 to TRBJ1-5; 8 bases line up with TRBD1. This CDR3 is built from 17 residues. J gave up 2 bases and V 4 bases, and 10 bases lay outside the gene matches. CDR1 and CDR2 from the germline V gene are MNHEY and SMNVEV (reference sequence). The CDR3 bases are TGTGCCAGCAGTTCCCAAGGACAGGGAGGGGGCAATCAGCCCCAGCATTTT. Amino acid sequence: CASSSQGQGGGNQPQHF.

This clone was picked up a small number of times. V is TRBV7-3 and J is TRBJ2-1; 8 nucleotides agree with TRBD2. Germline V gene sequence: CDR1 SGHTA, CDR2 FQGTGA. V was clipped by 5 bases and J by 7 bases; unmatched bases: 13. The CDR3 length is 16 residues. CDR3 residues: CASSPSGTSRINEQFF. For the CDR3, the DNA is TGTGCCAGCAGCCCCTCCGGGACTAGTAGGATTAATGAGCAGTTCTTC.

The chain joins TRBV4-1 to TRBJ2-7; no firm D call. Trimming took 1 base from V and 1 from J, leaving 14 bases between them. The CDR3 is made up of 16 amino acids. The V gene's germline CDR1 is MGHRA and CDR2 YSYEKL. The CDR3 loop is CASSQGAASKSYEQYF. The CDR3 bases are TGCGCCAGCAGCCAAGGCGCGGCTAGTAAGTCCTACGAGCAGTACTTC.

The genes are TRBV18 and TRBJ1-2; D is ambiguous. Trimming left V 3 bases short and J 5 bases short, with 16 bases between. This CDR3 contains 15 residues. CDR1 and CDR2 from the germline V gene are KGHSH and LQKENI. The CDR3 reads CASSPDTLLEYGYTF. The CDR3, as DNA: TGTGCCAGCTCACCCGACACCCTCCTCGAGTATGGCTACACCTTC.

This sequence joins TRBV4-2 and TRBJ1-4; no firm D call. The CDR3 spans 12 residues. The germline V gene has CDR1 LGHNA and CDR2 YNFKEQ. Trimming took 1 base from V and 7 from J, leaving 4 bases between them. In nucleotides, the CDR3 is TGTGCCAGCAGCCAAGTGAGTGAAAAACTGTTTTTT. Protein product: CASSQVSEKLFF.

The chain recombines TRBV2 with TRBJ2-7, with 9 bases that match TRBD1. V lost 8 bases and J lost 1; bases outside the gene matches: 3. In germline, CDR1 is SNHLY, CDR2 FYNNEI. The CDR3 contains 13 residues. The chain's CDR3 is CASGGTGSYEQYF. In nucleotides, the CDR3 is TGTGCCAGCGGCGGGACAGGGTCCTACGAGCAGTACTTC.

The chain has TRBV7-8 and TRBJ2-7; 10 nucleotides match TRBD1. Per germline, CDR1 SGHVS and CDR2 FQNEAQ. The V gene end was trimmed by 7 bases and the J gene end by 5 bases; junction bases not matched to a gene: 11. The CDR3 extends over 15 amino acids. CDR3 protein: CASKRGRGQGNEQYF. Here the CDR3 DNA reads TGTGCCAGCAAGCGCGGGCGGGGACAGGGGAACGAGCAGTACTTC.

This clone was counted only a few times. The CDR3 nucleotides read TGTGCCAGCAGCTTAGACAGGGGTCCCTCCTACGAGCAGTACTTC. It translates to CASSLDRGPSYEQYF. The chain recombines TRBV7-9 with TRBJ2-7; the match to TRBD1 covers 7 bases. This CDR3 has 15 amino acids. V lost 1 base, J lost 0 bases, and 3 bases stayed unmatched. CDR1 and CDR2 from the germline V gene are SEHNR and FQNEAQ (reference sequence).

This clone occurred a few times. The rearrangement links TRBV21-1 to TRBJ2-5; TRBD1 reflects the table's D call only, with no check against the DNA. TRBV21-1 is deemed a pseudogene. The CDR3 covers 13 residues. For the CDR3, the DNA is TGTGCCAGCAGCTGGACAGGGGGAGAGACCCAGTACTTC. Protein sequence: CASSWTGGETQYF.

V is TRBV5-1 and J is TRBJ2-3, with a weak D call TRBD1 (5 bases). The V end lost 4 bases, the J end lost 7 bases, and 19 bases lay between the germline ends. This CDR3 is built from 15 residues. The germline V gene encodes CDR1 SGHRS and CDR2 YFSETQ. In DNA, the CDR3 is TGCGCCAGCAGCCCCCAGGGTCCCGATCTGAATACGCAGTATTTT. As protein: CASSPQGPDLNTQYF.

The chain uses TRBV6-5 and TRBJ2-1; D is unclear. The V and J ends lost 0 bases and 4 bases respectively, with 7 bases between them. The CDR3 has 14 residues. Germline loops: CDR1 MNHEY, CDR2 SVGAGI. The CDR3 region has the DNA TGTGCCAGCAGTTACTCGAGAGGTTACAATGAGCAGTTCTTC. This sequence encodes CASSYSRGYNEQFF.

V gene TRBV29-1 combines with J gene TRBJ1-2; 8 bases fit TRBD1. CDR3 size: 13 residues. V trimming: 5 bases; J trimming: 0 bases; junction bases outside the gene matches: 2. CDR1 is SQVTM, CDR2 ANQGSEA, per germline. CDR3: CSVRTGTNYGYTF. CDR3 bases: TGCAGCGTTAGGACAGGGACTAACTATGGCTACACCTTC.

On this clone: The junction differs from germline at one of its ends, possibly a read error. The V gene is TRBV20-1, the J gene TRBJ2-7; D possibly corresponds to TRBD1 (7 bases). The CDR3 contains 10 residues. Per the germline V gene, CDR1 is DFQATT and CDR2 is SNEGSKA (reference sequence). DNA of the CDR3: TGTCCGCAGGGGGGCTACGAGCAGTACTTC. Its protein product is CPQGGYEQYF.

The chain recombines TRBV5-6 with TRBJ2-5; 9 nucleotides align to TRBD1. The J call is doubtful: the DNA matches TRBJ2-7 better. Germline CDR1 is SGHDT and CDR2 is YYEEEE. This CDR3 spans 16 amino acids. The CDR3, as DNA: TGTGCCAGCAGCCCTATATACAGGGGGCCACGGATCGAGCAGTACTTC. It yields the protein CASSPIYRGPRIEQYF.

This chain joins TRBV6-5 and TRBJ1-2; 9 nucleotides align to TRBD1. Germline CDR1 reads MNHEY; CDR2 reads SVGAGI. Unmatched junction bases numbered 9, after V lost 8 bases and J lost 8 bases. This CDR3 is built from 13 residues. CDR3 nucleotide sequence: TGTGCCAGCCGGACAGGGGAGTTGAGGGGCTACACCTTC. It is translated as CASRTGELRGYTF.

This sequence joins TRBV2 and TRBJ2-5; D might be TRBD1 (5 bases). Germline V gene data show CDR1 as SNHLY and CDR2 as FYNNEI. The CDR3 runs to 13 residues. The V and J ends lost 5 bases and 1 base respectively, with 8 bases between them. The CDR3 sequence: CASSSQGQETQYF. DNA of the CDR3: TGTGCCAGCAGTAGCCAGGGCCAAGAGACCCAGTACTTC.

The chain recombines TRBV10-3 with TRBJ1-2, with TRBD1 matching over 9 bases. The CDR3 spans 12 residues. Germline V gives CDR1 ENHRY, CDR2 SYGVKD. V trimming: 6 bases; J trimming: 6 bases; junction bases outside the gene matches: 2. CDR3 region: CAIRDRGDGYTF. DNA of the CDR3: TGTGCCATCAGGGACAGGGGAGATGGCTACACCTTC.

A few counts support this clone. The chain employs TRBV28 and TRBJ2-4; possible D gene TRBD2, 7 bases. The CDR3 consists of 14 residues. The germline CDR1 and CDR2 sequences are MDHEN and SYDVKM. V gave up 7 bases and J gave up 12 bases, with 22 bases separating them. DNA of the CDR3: TGTGCCAGCACCCCCCCGGGGAGGGGGGGACATCAGTACTTC. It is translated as CASTPPGRGGHQYF. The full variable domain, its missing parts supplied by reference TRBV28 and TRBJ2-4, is DVKVTQSSRYLVKRTGEKVFLECVQDMDHENMFWYRQDPGLGLRLIYFSYDVKMKEKGDIPEGYSVSREKKERFSLILESASTNQTSMYLCASTPPGRGGHQYFGAGTRLSVL.

CDR3 coding DNA: TGTGCCAGTAGTATCCCTGGAGATTCACCCCTCCACTTT. Translation: CASSIPGDSPLHF. This chain links TRBV19 with TRBJ1-6; no definite D call. The CDR3 consists of 13 residues. Trimming took 3 bases from V and 8 from J, leaving 8 bases between them. The germline V gene encodes CDR1 LNHDA and CDR2 SQIVND (reference sequence).

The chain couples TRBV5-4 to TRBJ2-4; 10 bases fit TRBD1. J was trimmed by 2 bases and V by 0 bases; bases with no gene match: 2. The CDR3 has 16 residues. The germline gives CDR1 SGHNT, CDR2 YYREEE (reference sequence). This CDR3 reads CASSLGQGASKNIQYF. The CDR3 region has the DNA TGTGCCAGCAGCTTGGGACAGGGGGCGTCCAAAAACATTCAGTACTTC.

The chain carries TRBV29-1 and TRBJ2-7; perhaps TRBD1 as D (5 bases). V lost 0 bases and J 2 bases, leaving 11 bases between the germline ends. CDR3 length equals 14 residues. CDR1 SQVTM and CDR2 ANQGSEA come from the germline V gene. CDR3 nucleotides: TGCAGCGTTGAAGAAAAGGGGCCCCCCTACGAGCAGTACTTC. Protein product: CSVEEKGPPYEQYF.

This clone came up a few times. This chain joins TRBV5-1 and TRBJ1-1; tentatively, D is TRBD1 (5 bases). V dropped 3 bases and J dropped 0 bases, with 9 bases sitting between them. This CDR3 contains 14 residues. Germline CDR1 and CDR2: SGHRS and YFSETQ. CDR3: CASSSQGMNTEAFF. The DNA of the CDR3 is TGCGCCAGCAGCTCGCAGGGCATGAACACTGAAGCTTTCTTT.

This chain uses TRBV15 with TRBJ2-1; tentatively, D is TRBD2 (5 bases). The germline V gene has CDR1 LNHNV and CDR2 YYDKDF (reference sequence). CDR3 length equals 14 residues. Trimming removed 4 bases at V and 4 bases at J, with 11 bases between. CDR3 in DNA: TGTGCCACCAGCAAGGTCAAGCGGTACAATGAGCAGTTCTTC. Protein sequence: CATSKVKRYNEQFF.

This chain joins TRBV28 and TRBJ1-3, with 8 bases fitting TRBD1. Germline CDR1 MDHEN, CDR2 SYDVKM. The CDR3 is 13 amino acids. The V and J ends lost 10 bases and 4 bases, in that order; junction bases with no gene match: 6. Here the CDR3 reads CATKRTGGNTIYF. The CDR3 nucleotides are TGTGCCACGAAAAGGACAGGGGGAAACACCATATATTTT.

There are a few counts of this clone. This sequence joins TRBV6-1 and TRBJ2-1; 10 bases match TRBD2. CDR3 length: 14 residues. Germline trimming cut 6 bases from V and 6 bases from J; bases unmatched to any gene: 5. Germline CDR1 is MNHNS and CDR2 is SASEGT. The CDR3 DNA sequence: TGTGCCAGCAGGTGGACTAGCGGAGGCAATGAGCAGTTCTTC. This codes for CASRWTSGGNEQFF.

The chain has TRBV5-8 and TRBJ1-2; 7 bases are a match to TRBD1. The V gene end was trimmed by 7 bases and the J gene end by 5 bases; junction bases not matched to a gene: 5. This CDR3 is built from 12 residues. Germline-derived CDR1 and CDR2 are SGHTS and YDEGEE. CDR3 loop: CASPGQLYGYTF. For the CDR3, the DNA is TGTGCCAGCCCGGGACAGTTATATGGCTACACCTTC.

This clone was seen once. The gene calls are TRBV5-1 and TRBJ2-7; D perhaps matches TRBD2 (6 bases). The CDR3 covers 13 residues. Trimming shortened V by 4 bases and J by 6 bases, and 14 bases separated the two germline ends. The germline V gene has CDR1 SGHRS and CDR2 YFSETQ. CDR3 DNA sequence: TGCGCCAGCAGCCTGACTAGGGCTCGCGAGCAGTACTTC. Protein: CASSLTRAREQYF. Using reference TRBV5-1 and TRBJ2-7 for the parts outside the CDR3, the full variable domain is KAGVTQTPRYLIKTRGQQVTLSCSPISGHRSVSWYQQTPGQGLQFLFEYFSETQRNKGNFPGRFSGRQFSNSRSEMNVSTLELGDSALYLCASSLTRAREQYFGPGTRLTVT.

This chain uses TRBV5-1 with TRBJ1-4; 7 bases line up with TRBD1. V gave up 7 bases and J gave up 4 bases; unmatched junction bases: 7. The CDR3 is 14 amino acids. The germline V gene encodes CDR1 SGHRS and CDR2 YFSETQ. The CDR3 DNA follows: TGCGCCAGCGCCTCCGGGACAGTTAATGAAAAACTGTTTTTT. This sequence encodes CASASGTVNEKLFF. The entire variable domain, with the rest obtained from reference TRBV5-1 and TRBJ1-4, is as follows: KAGVTQTPRYLIKTRGQQVTLSCSPISGHRSVSWYQQTPGQGLQFLFEYFSETQRNKGNFPGRFSGRQFSNSRSEMNVSTLELGDSALYLCASASGTVNEKLFFGSGTQLSVL.

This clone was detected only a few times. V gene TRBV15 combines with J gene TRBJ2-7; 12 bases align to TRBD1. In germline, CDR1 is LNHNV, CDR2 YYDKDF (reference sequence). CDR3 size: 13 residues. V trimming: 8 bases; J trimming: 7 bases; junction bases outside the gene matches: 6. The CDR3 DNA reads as TGTGCCACCGGGGACAGGGGGCTGGGGGAGCAGTACTTC. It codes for CATGDRGLGEQYF.